The present entry profiles one T cell receptor (beta chain) with its context. These data belong to a study of blood T cell repertoires in COVID-19. As originally analysed: Reference gene primer amplification in the assay estimated nucleated cell counts. TCRdb's copy holds only in-frame clones and misses some; the assay was immunoSEQ multiplex PCR. The V and J calls and clone size come from that table; D and trimming were worked out from the DNA. The table includes 30,000 to 35,000 clones, 85% detected once. The CDR3 is 16 residues long. The ends lost 6 bases at V and 0 bases at J; junction bases unmatched: 8. Looked up from germline, CDR1 is ENHRY and CDR2 is SYGVKD.

This chain joins TRBV10-3 and TRBJ2-1; 7 bases are a match to TRBD1. The sample was peripheral blood. The clonotype comes from a human donor with acute or convalescent COVID-19. The donor label of this sample is uncertain. The CDR3 coding sequence is TGTGCCATCAGCCCAGGGGGTCGGAGCTCCTACAATGAGCAGTTCTTC. As protein: CAISPGGRSSYNEQFF.